The sequence of this T cell receptor beta chain was determined in a study of monozygotic twins with inflammatory bowel disease (dated by TCRdb to between 2018 and 2020). In terms of the full investigation: The complete study included around 30 monozygotic twin pairs: 19 IBD-discordant Danish pairs and nine German pairs, of which four were IBD-concordant and five were IBD-discordant. The search for disease-associated traits relied mainly on comparing, within discordant pairs, IBD patients with their genetically identical healthy co-twins. Each individual had, on average, about 151 000 unique TCRalpha sequences and 181 000 unique TCRbeta sequences available for analysis. The full study reports these points: TCRbeta repertoire diversity, by inverse Simpson index, was decreased in IBD patients compared with their healthy co-twins. No difference in repertoire similarity was observed between concordant and discordant twins, possibly owing to limited statistical power. The analysis was unable to tell different T cell subtypes apart. IBD patients shared fewer clonotypes with other individuals than healthy twins did, most markedly in patients showing signs of disease activity. Differing immunosuppressive treatments among patients may have added background noise and inter-individual variability to the repertoires. The results gave no support for a single strong signal or clonotype linked to IBD.

From each donor, an approximately 2.5 ml peripheral blood sample was collected into PAXgene tubes and stored at -80 degrees C. Without any T cell sorting, total RNA was extracted from whole blood using the PAXgene blood miRNA kit on an automated QIAcube. Peripheral blood from monozygotic twin pairs, either concordant or discordant for inflammatory bowel disease, underwent deep TCRalpha and TCRbeta repertoire profiling that used unique molecular barcoding. Smoking habits were recorded for all twin pairs, and each individual was classified as a current, former or never smoker. Library method: 5' RACE. Each TCR library was prepared from about 4,000 ng of total RNA. cDNA was synthesized with SMARTScribe reverse transcriptase in eight separate reactions per sample. During cDNA synthesis, unique molecular identifiers containing a 6-nucleotide sample barcode were introduced by template switching. TCRalpha and TCRbeta cDNA was amplified in two nested PCRs of roughly 16 and 10 cycles, and bead purification was carried out after each PCR. Before amplification, cDNA was treated with uracil DNA-glycosylase and purified using the QIAquick PCR purification kit. The second PCR was the step at which Illumina TruSeq-compatible adapters and sample-specific barcodes were added. Library quality and concentration were assessed using TapeStation and Qubit, and approximately 5 ng of each library was pooled. Sequencing of the pooled libraries was done on an Illumina HiSeq2500 single-index Rapid Run using custom sequencing primers and 2 x 100 bp reads. On the study's bioinformatics: MiGEC version 1.2.6 was used for UMI-based consensus assembly to correct PCR and sequencing errors. MiXCR version 2.1.1 handled V(D)J alignment, clonotype assembly and CDR3 extraction. To normalise gene usage, clonotype sharing and MAIT/NKT TCR abundance, the top 1000, 10 000 and 20 000 clonotypes in each sample were analysed. After downsampling to 27 000 UMIs, diversity was calculated as the inverse Simpson index using the vegan R package. Paired Mann-Whitney U tests were applied to discordant twin pairs, with Benjamini-Hochberg correction for multiple testing. The reads were reprocessed in TCRdb, with one entry per CDR3 protein sequence and no accompanying DNA. None of the V and J calls come from the authors' own analysis; TCRdb made them. The sample table includes about 440,000 distinct CDR3 sequences. The top ten clones comprise 2% to 2.5% of the sample.

For CDR1 and CDR2, the germline V gene lists MNHNS and SASEGT. Spanning cysteine to phenylalanine, the CDR3 consists of 14 amino acids. No DNA was logged. Concerning this clonotype itself: The antigen it binds to is not known.

The chain joins TRBV6-1 to TRBJ1-1. The sequence came from a human donor with ulcerative colitis or Crohn's disease, or a healthy co-twin of an affected twin (not recorded which). Sequenced: blood. The CDR3 here reads CASRSNSVNTEAFF.